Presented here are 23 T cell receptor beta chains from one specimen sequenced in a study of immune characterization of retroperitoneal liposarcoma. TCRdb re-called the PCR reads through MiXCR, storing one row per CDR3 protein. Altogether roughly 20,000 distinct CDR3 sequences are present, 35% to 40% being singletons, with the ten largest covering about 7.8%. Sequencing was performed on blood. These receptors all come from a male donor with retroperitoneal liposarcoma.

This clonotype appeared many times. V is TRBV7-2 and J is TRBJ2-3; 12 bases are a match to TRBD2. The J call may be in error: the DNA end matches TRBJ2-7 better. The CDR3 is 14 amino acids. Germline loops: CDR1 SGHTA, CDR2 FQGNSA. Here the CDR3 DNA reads TGTGCCAGCCGCCCGACTAGCGGGAGTGATGAGCAGTACTTC. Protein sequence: CASRPTSGSDEQYF.

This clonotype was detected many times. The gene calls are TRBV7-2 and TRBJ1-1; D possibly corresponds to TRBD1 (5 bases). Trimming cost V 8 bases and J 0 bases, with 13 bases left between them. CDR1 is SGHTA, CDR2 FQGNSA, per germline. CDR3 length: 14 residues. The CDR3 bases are TGTGCCAGCCTCCCCGGGGGAATGAACACTGAAGCTTTCTTT. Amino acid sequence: CASLPGGMNTEAFF.

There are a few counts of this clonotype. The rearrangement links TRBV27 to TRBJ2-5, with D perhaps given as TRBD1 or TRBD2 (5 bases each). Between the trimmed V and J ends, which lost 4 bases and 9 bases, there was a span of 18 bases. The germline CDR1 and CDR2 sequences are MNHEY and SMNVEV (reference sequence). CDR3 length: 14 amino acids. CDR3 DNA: TGTGCCAGCAGTTCGGACAAGGAGTCGGGGTCCCAGTACTTC. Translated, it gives CASSSDKESGSQYF.

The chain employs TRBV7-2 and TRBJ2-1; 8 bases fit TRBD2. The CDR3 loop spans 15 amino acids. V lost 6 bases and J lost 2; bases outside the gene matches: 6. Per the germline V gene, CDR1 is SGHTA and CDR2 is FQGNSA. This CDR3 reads CASRETSGPYNEQFF. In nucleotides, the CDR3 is TGTGCCAGCAGGGAAACTAGCGGACCCTACAATGAGCAGTTCTTC.

The CDR3 sequence: CASSLTGYTEAFF. CDR3 sequence (DNA): TGTGCCAGCAGTTTGACAGGGTACACTGAAGCTTTCTTT. The V and J genes are TRBV12-3 or TRBV12-4 and TRBJ1-1; 7 nucleotides align to TRBD1. V lost 3 bases, J lost 3 bases, and 1 base stayed unmatched. The CDR3 runs 13 residues.

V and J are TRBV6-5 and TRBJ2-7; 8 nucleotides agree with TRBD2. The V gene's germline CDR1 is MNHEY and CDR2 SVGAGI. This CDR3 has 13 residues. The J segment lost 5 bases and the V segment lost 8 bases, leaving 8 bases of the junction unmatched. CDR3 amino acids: CASRGAGEDEQYF. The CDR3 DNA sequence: TGTGCCAGCCGGGGAGCGGGAGAGGACGAGCAGTACTTC.

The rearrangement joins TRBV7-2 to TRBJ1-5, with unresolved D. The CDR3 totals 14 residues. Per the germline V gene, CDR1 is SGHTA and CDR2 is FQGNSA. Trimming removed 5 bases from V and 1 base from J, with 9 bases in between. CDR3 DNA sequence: TGTGCCAGCAGCCCGAATCGGAGCAATCAGCCCCAGCATTTT. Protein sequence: CASSPNRSNQPQHF.

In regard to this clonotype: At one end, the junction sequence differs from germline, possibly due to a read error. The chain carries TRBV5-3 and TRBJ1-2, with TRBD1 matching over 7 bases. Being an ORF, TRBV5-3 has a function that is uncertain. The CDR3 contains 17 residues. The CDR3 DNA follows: TGTGCCAGCAGCTTCCACGGCTTGGGACAGCTTAACTATGGCTACACCTTC. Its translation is CASSFHGLGQLNYGYTF.

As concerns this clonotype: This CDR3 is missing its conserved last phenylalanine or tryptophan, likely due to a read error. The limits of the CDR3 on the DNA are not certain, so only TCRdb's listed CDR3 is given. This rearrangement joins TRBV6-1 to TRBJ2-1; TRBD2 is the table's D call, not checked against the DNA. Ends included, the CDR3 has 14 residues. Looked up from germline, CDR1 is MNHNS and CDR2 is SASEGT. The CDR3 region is CASTQAPLMIEQCC.

As DNA, the CDR3 is TGTGCCAGCAGCGGAAGACGGCGAAGCAATGAGCAGTTCTTC. Translating it yields CASSGRRRSNEQFF. The chain links TRBV11-1 to TRBJ2-1; D remains ambiguous. The V end lost 5 bases, the J end lost 6 bases, and 14 bases lay between the germline ends. In germline, CDR1 is SGHAT, CDR2 FQDESV (reference sequence). The CDR3 consists of 14 residues.

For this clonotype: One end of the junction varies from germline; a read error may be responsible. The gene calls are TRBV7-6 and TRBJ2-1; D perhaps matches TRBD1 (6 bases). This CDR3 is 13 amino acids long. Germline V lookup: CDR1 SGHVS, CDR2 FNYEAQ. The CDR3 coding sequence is TGTGCTAGCAGCCCCTCCAGGGGCAATGAGCAGTTCTTC. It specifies CASSPSRGNEQFF. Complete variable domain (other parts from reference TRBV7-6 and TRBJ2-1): GAGVSQSPRYKVTKRGQDVALRCDPISGHVSLYWYRQALGQGPEFLTYFNYEAQQDKSGLPNDRFSAERPEGSISTLTIQRTEQRDSAMYRCASSPSRGNEQFFGPGTRLTVL.

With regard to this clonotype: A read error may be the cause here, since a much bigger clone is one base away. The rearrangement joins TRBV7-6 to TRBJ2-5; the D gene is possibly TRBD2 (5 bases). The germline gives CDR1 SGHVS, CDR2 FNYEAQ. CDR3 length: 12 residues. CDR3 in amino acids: CTSNPARTEQYF. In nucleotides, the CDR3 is TGTACCAGCAACCCGGCGAGGACTGAGCAGTACTTC.

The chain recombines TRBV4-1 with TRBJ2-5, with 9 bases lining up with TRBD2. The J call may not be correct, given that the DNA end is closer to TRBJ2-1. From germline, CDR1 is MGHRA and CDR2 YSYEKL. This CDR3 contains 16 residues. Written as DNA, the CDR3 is TGCGCCAGCAGCCAGGCGGCGGGAGGGCCAGGAGTTGAGCAGTTCTTC. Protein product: CASSQAAGGPGVEQFF.

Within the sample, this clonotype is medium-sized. CDR3 sequence (DNA): TGTGCCAGCTCAGTAGTCTACGAGCAGTACTTC. The encoded protein is CASSVVYEQYF. This chain connects TRBV6-1 to TRBJ2-1; D gene uncertain. TRBJ2-7 matches the DNA end more closely, so the J call is doubtful. Germline V gene lookup returns CDR1 MNHNS and CDR2 SASEGT. The CDR3 has 11 amino acids.

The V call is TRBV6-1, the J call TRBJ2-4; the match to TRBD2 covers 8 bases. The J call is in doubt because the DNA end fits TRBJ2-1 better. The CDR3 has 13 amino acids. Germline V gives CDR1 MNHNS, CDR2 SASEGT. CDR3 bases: TGTGCCAGCAGTGAAGTCGCTCTAGCGGGTCAGTTCTTC. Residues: CASSEVALAGQFF.

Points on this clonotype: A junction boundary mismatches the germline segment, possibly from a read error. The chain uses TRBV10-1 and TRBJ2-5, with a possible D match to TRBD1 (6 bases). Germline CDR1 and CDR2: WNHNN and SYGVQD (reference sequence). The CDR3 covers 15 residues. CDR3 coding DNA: TGCGCCAGCAGTGAGTCTATGGCAGGGGTCAATGAGCAGTTCTTT. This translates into CASSESMAGVNEQFF.

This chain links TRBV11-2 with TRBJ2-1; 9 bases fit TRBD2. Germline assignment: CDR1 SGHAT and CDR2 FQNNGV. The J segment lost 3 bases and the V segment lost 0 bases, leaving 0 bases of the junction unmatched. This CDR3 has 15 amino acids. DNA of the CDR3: TGTGCCAGCAGCTTAGAACTAGCGGGCTACAATGAGCAGTTCTTC. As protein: CASSLELAGYNEQFF. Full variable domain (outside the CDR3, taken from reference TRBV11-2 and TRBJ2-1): EAGVAQSPRYKIIEKRQSVAFWCNPISGHATLYWYQQILGQGPKLLIQFQNNGVVDDSQLPKDRFSAERLKGVDSTLKIQPAKLEDSAVYLCASSLELAGYNEQFFGPGTRLTVL.

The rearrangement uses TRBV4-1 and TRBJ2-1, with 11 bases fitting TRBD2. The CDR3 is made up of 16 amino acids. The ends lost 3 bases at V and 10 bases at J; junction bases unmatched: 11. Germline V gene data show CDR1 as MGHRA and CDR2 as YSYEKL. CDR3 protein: CASSHLAGGSSYEQFF. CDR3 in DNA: TGCGCCAGCAGCCATTTAGCGGGGGGGAGCTCCTACGAGCAGTTCTTC.

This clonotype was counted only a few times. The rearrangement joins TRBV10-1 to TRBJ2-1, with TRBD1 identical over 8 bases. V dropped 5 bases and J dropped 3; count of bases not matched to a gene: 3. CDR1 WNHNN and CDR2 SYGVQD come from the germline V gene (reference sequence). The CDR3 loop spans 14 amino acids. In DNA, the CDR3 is TGCGCCAGCAGTCCCGGGACAGGCTACAATGAGCAGTTCTTC. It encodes CASSPGTGYNEQFF.

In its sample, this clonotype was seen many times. CDR3 amino acids: CASTMLARMENIQYF. CDR3 nucleotides: TGTGCCAGCACCATGCTGGCCAGGATGGAAAACATTCAGTACTTC. The chain has TRBV27 and TRBJ2-4, with no clear D. V shed 7 bases and J shed 5 bases, with 18 bases lying between them. The germline gives CDR1 MNHEY, CDR2 SMNVEV (reference sequence). The CDR3 has 15 amino acids.

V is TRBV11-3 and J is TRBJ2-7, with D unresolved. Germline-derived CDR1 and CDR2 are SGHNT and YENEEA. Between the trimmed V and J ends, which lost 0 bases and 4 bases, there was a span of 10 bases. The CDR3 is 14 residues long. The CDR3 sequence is CASSLEADRYEQYF. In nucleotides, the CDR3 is TGTGCCAGCAGCTTAGAGGCCGACCGTTACGAGCAGTACTTC.

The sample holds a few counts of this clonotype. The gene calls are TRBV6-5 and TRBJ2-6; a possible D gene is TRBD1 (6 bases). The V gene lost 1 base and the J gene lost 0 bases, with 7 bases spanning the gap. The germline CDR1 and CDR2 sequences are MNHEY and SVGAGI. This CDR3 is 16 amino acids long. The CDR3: CASSYWDTSGANVLTF. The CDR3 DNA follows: TGTGCCAGCAGTTACTGGGACACCTCTGGGGCCAACGTCCTGACTTTC.

CDR3 sequence (DNA): TGTGCCAGCAGTGCACACAATGAGCAGTACTTC. It specifies CASSAHNEQYF. The chain recombines TRBV25-1 with TRBJ2-5; D is ambiguous. Trimming cost V 4 bases and J 11 bases, with 11 bases left between them. CDR1 and CDR2 from the germline V gene are MGHDK and SYGVNS. The CDR3 sequence is 11 residues long.